A single sample gave rise to the 8 T cell receptor beta chains below, sequenced in a study of T cells in narcolepsy. Using immunoSEQ multiplex PCR, the repertoire was profiled, and TCRdb retains in-frame clones only, with some absent. This sample yields some 32,000 clones, of which 82% are seen a single time; approximately 1.1% belongs to the top ten. The sample consisted of CD45RA- memory CD4+ T cells from PBMCs. The receptors stem from a human donor with narcolepsy.

J is TRBJ2-7 and V is TRBV18, with D uncertain. Trimming stripped 3 bases from V and 6 bases from J, with 15 bases between. There are 14 residues in the CDR3. Germline assignment: CDR1 KGHSH and CDR2 LQKENI. CDR3 nucleotides: TGTGCCAGCTCACCGGGTCGGGCCCCGGGCGAGCAGTACTTC. It translates to CASSPGRAPGEQYF.

V usage is TRBV19 and J usage is TRBJ2-7, with 8 bases that match TRBD2. From germline, CDR1 is LNHDA and CDR2 SQIVND (reference sequence). The J segment lost 0 bases and the V segment lost 10 bases, leaving 5 bases of the junction unmatched. CDR3 size: 13 residues. The CDR3 DNA is TGTGCCATCCTAGCGGGTCCCTCCTACGAGCAGTACTTC. The encoded protein is CAILAGPSYEQYF.

A single count supports this clone. DNA of the CDR3: TGTGCCGGGCTCCTAAGGGGCAGCTCTAACTATGGCTACACCTTC. Protein: CAGLLRGSSNYGYTF. The chain uses TRBV6-1 and TRBJ1-2; possible D gene TRBD1, 5 bases. Germline V gene lookup returns CDR1 MNHNS and CDR2 SASEGT. The CDR3 has 15 residues. Trimming pared 11 bases from V and 0 bases from J, leaving 19 bases between.

CDR3 loop: CASRDTSYEQYF. Here the CDR3 DNA reads TGTGCCAGTAGGGACACTTCCTACGAGCAGTACTTC. The chain is built from TRBV19 and TRBJ2-7; D perhaps matches TRBD1 (5 bases). The CDR3 has 12 amino acids. Germline V gives CDR1 LNHDA, CDR2 SQIVND (reference sequence). Deletions cut 6 bases from V and 1 base from J, with 7 bases between.

This clone came up once. The rearrangement uses TRBV4-1 and TRBJ2-3; tentatively, D is TRBD2 (6 bases). V lost 1 base and J 0 bases, leaving 11 bases between the germline ends. The CDR3 sequence is 16 residues long. The V gene's germline CDR1 is MGHRA and CDR2 YSYEKL. The CDR3 DNA reads as TGCGCCAGCAGCCAAGCCCCGGGAGCCAGCACAGATACGCAGTATTTT. This codes for CASSQAPGASTDTQYF.

This sequence joins TRBV28 and TRBJ2-2; D may match TRBD1 or TRBD2 (5 bases each). The CDR3 is 15 residues long. The germline gives CDR1 MDHEN, CDR2 SYDVKM. V lost 6 bases and J 1 base, leaving 12 bases between the germline ends. The CDR3 loop reads CASSPGPMNTGELFF. DNA for the CDR3: TGTGCCAGCAGCCCGGGACCGATGAACACCGGGGAGCTGTTTTTT.

The chain employs TRBV19 and TRBJ2-7, with 8 positions matching TRBD1. The CDR3 spans 13 residues. CDR1 is LNHDA, CDR2 SQIVND, per germline (reference sequence). The V and J ends lost 4 bases and 3 bases, in that order; junction bases with no gene match: 2. Written as DNA, the CDR3 is TGTGCCAGTAGTAGAGGACAGGGCTACGAGCAGTACTTC. Protein: CASSRGQGYEQYF.

The chain joins TRBV7-3 to TRBJ2-2, with D perhaps matching TRBD1 (5 bases). CDR1 and CDR2 (germline): SGHTA, FQGTGA. The CDR3 has 15 residues. Trimming pared 3 bases from V and 6 bases from J, leaving 14 bases between. The CDR3 sequence: CASSLGLGVSGELFF. The CDR3 nucleotides read TGTGCCAGCAGCTTGGGGTTAGGGGTCTCCGGGGAGCTGTTTTTT. Complete variable domain (other parts from reference TRBV7-3 and TRBJ2-2): GAGVSQTPSNKVTEKGKYVELRCDPISGHTALYWYRQSLGQGPEFLIYFQGTGAADDSGLPNDRFFAVRPEGSVSTLKIQRTERGDSAVYLCASSLGLGVSGELFFGEGSRLTVL.